These 18 T cell receptor beta chains came from one sample sequenced in a study of shared clonotypes between healthy human individuals (dated by TCRdb to the early 2020s). Libraries came from the immunoSEQ multiplex PCR assay. Held by TCRdb, this immuneACCESS table contains in-frame sequences only and omits some clones. Under half of the omission traces to an unresolved V gene where checked; the cause of the rest is unknown. The sample includes about 2,500,000 clones, with around 90% observed a single time. 0.13% to 0.15% of the sample goes to the ten largest clones. The material sequenced was naive CD4+ T cells sorted from blood. The cell subset or site tag for this specimen amounts to: CD45RA+ positively selected. These receptors came from a man aged 18-30 years in good health.

This chain links TRBV29-1 with TRBJ1-1; 7 bases line up with TRBD1. The CDR3 is made up of 14 amino acids. Germline assignment: CDR1 SQVTM and CDR2 ANQGSEA. V shed 6 bases, J shed 1 base, and the junction held 8 bases outside the gene matches. The CDR3 region has the DNA TGCAGCGTGGAAAACAGGGGTTGGAACACTGAAGCTTTCTTT. It is translated as CSVENRGWNTEAFF.

This chain connects TRBV6-5 to TRBJ2-5; perhaps TRBD2 as D (6 bases). CDR1 is MNHEY, CDR2 SVGAGI, per germline. Trimming shortened V by 10 bases and J by 5 bases, and 11 bases separated the two germline ends. The CDR3 contains 11 residues. DNA for the CDR3: TGTGCCACCGCTAGCGTCGAGACCCAGTACTTC. Its protein is CATASVETQYF.

The chain uses TRBV4-3 and TRBJ1-2, with 7 positions matching TRBD1. With 4 bases clipped from V and 5 bases from J, the junction kept 4 bases outside the gene matches. Germline-derived CDR1 and CDR2 are LGHNA and YSLEER. The CDR3 runs 13 residues. The CDR3 reads CASSPGGWYGYTF. The CDR3, as DNA: TGCGCCAGCAGCCCAGGGGGGTGGTATGGCTACACCTTC.

This chain connects TRBV19 to TRBJ2-7; 7 nucleotides line up with TRBD1. In germline, CDR1 is LNHDA, CDR2 SQIVND (reference sequence). The junction had 10 bases not matched to a gene; V was cut back by 1 base and J by 7 bases. This CDR3 has 15 amino acids. CDR3 in amino acids: CASSIAHPQGQEQYF. The CDR3 DNA follows: TGTGCCAGTAGTATAGCCCACCCACAGGGGCAAGAGCAGTACTTC.

The rearrangement links TRBV11-1 to TRBJ2-7; 7 nucleotides match TRBD2. The closer fit of TRBJ2-5 to the DNA end suggests the J call may be wrong. CDR1 is SGHAT, CDR2 FQDESV, per germline (reference sequence). The CDR3 has 15 residues. Here the CDR3 DNA reads TGTGCCAGCAGCCGGAGTGTCCTGGGAGGGGAGACCCAGTACTTC. Its protein is CASSRSVLGGETQYF.

V gene TRBV5-1 combines with J gene TRBJ2-2, with a tentative D call TRBD2 (5 bases). This CDR3 region has 15 residues. CDR1 is SGHRS, CDR2 YFSETQ, per germline. Between the trimmed V and J ends, which lost 4 bases and 4 bases, there was a span of 14 bases. This CDR3 is CASSGESKTTGELFF. CDR3 sequence (DNA): TGCGCCAGCAGCGGGGAGTCCAAGACCACCGGGGAGCTGTTTTTT.

The rearrangement joins TRBV19 to TRBJ1-1; D remains unclear. The CDR3 runs to 14 residues. Germline-derived CDR1 and CDR2 are LNHDA and SQIVND (reference sequence). Trimming pared 5 bases from V and 3 bases from J, leaving 13 bases between. The CDR3, as DNA: TGTGCCAGTAGTGCCCCCTGGAGAGACACTGAAGCTTTCTTT. Amino acid sequence: CASSAPWRDTEAFF.

The sample holds one count of this clone. The chain uses TRBV18 and TRBJ1-1, with 7 positions matching TRBD1. The ends lost 6 bases at V and 1 base at J; junction bases unmatched: 8. The CDR3 spans 15 residues. Germline CDR1 is KGHSH and CDR2 is LQKENI. The DNA of the CDR3 is TGTGCCAGCTCGTCAGGGGGGGGCCCGAACACTGAAGCTTTCTTT. Amino acid sequence: CASSSGGGPNTEAFF.

The V call is TRBV4-3, the J call TRBJ2-3, with 8 bases matching TRBD1. CDR1 LGHNA and CDR2 YSLEER come from the germline V gene. This CDR3 is 15 amino acids long. With 1 base clipped from V and 6 bases from J, the junction kept 6 bases outside the gene matches. The CDR3 DNA reads TGCGCCAGCAGCCAAGTTGGGACAGGATCCGATACGCAGTATTTT. Amino acids: CASSQVGTGSDTQYF.

This chain links TRBV6-1 with TRBJ2-5; maybe TRBD1 (6 bases). Between the trimmed V and J ends, which lost 2 bases and 4 bases, there was a span of 11 bases. The CDR3 is 14 amino acids. Per germline, CDR1 MNHNS and CDR2 SASEGT. CDR3 DNA: TGTGCCAGCAGTGAAACAGGGTTCCGAGAGACCCAGTACTTC. This encodes CASSETGFRETQYF.

Note on this clone: The sample has other DNA sequences that encode this CDR3 too. V gene TRBV11-2 combines with J gene TRBJ2-5, with D tentatively TRBD1 or TRBD2 (6 bases each). Trimming took 3 bases from V and 4 from J, leaving 9 bases between them. The CDR3 contains 13 residues. Germline V lookup: CDR1 SGHAT, CDR2 FQNNGV. Written as DNA, the CDR3 is TGTGCCAGCAGCTTGGGGGGCACAGAGACCCAGTACTTC. Translation gives CASSLGGTETQYF.

The rearrangement uses TRBV5-1 and TRBJ2-5; D is undetermined. This CDR3 has 13 amino acids. The V end lost 4 bases, the J end lost 1 base, and 8 bases lay between the germline ends. Germline CDR1 SGHRS, CDR2 YFSETQ. The CDR3 reads CASSPPGQETQYF. CDR3 nucleotide sequence: TGCGCCAGCAGCCCCCCGGGCCAAGAGACCCAGTACTTC.

The chain links TRBV28 to TRBJ1-1; the D is unclear. Germline loops: CDR1 MDHEN, CDR2 SYDVKM. Trimming left V 7 bases short and J 1 base short, with 10 bases between. The CDR3 has 13 amino acids. The CDR3 is CASTNPRNTEAFF. The CDR3 nucleotides are TGTGCCAGCACTAATCCAAGGAACACTGAAGCTTTCTTT.

This chain links TRBV2 with TRBJ2-2; 7 bases are shared with TRBD1. The trim removed 4 bases at V and 6 bases at J, leaving 5 bases unmatched. The CDR3 runs 14 residues. CDR1 and CDR2 (germline): SNHLY, FYNNEI. Here the CDR3 DNA reads TGTGCCAGCAGTGGACAGGGAAATGCCGGGGAGCTGTTTTTT. It encodes CASSGQGNAGELFF.

The V gene is TRBV14, the J gene TRBJ1-4; D is perhaps TRBD1 (6 bases). Trimming took 4 bases from V and 5 from J, leaving 14 bases between them. The germline V gene has CDR1 SGHDN and CDR2 FVKESK. The CDR3 is 15 residues long. CDR3 sequence (DNA): TGTGCCAGCAGCCCCGACAGGAGAGGGAATGAAAAACTGTTTTTT. It encodes CASSPDRRGNEKLFF.

This chain links TRBV20-1 with TRBJ1-3, with D unclear. The V gene's germline CDR1 is DFQATT and CDR2 SNEGSKA (reference sequence). V was shortened by 3 bases and J by 4 bases, with 4 bases between the two germline ends. The CDR3 totals 11 residues. CDR3 in amino acids: CSASPGNTIYF. The DNA of the CDR3 is TGCAGTGCTAGCCCCGGAAACACCATATATTTT.

This clone came up once. CDR3 in amino acids: CASSFTGVNTEAFF. The CDR3 region has the DNA TGTGCCAGCAGCTTCACAGGGGTGAACACTGAAGCTTTCTTT. The chain combines TRBV5-8 with TRBJ1-1, with TRBD1 identical over 7 bases. The CDR3 spans 14 residues. Germline V gene data show CDR1 as SGHTS and CDR2 as YDEGEE. Trimming at V came to 2 bases and at J to 0 bases, leaving 1 base not matched to a gene.

Only one count was recorded for this clone. This chain links TRBV4-2 with TRBJ2-7; weak D call: TRBD2 (6 bases). Per the germline V gene, CDR1 is LGHNA and CDR2 is YNFKEQ. V was clipped by 3 bases and J by 5 bases, with 14 bases between them. CDR3 size: 14 residues. DNA for the CDR3: TGTGCCAGCAGCCACGGGAGACTATCGGACGAGCAGTACTTC. It yields the protein CASSHGRLSDEQYF.